This passage covers 14 T cell receptor beta chains from one sample sequenced in a study of CD8 T cells in Susac syndrome. Reverse transcription used about 0.45 to 1 ug RNA and random hexamers. TCRdb re-called the immunoSEQ multiplex PCR reads through MiXCR, storing one row per CDR3 protein. The table lists some 110,000 distinct CDR3 sequences, around 94% of them singletons. Sequences were obtained from CD8+ T cells from PBMCs. These receptors were obtained from a human donor with Susac syndrome.

The chain links TRBV9 to TRBJ2-7; D might be TRBD1 or TRBD2, each matching 6 bases. Germline-derived CDR1 and CDR2 are SGDLS and YYNGEE. V lost 0 bases, J lost 2 bases, and 15 bases lay in between. The CDR3 sequence is 16 residues long. CDR3 sequence (DNA): TGTGCCAGCAGCGTAGGGGACGGGGGCTATACCTACGAGCAGTACTTC. Translation: CASSVGDGGYTYEQYF.

The V and J genes are TRBV6-5 and TRBJ2-6; D not certain. Per the germline V gene, CDR1 is MNHEY and CDR2 is SVGAGI. With 2 bases removed from V and 0 bases from J, the gap between germline ends came to 8 bases. The CDR3 is 16 amino acids. CDR3 nucleotides: TGTGCCAGCAGTTACGGAACTCTCTCTGGGGCCAACGTCCTGACTTTC. Protein sequence: CASSYGTLSGANVLTF.

The gene calls are TRBV9 and TRBJ2-7; D possibly corresponds to TRBD2 (5 bases). There are 14 residues in the CDR3. Looked up from germline, CDR1 is SGDLS and CDR2 is YYNGEE. Trimming cost V 4 bases and J 5 bases, with 16 bases left between them. The CDR3 DNA reads as TGTGCCAGCAGCCTCCCCGGGGTGGATAACGAGCAGTACTTC. This encodes CASSLPGVDNEQYF.

The V call is TRBV3-1, the J call TRBJ1-2, with D possibly TRBD1 on 6 matching bases. V was pared by 2 bases and J by 4 bases, with 11 bases between. Germline V CDR1 and CDR2: LGHDT, YNNKEL (reference sequence). This CDR3 is built from 14 residues. The CDR3 is CASSQWTAIYGYTF. The DNA of the CDR3 is TGTGCCAGCAGCCAATGGACAGCCATCTATGGCTACACCTTC.

The chain recombines TRBV6-1 with TRBJ1-5; 9 bases align to TRBD1. CDR3 size: 16 residues. Germline V gene data show CDR1 as MNHNS and CDR2 as SASEGT. Trimming removed 7 bases from V and 3 bases from J; junction bases left unmatched: 10. In DNA form, the CDR3 reads TGTGCCAGCAAACAGGGGGCGCGTTCATACAATCAGCCCCAGCATTTT. This sequence encodes CASKQGARSYNQPQHF.

This clonotype was recorded a few times. The chain recombines TRBV3-1 with TRBJ2-7; 10 bases map to TRBD1. Germline lookup yields CDR1 LGHDT and CDR2 YNNKEL (reference sequence). The CDR3 totals 14 residues. Trimming at V came to 7 bases and at J to 2 bases, leaving 5 bases not matched to a gene. CDR3 protein: CASTPGQGAYEQYF. Written as DNA, the CDR3 is TGTGCCAGCACTCCAGGACAGGGGGCCTACGAGCAGTACTTC.

The genes are TRBV6-5 and TRBJ2-3, with D unclear. Germline lookup yields CDR1 MNHEY and CDR2 SVGAGI. The CDR3 contains 15 residues. V was clipped by 0 bases and J by 0 bases, with 7 bases between them. CDR3 coding DNA: TGTGCCAGCAGTTACTCGATAACTAGCACAGATACGCAGTATTTT. Residues: CASSYSITSTDTQYF.

The gene calls are TRBV6-2 or TRBV6-3 and TRBJ2-1, with TRBD1 matching over 8 bases. Germline CDR1 and CDR2: MNHEY and SVGEGT. The CDR3 totals 14 residues. V lost 6 bases, J lost 3 bases, and 4 bases stayed unmatched. CDR3 in DNA: TGTGCCAGCAGGGGTACAGGGGGCTACAATGAGCAGTTCTTC. Its protein product is CASRGTGGYNEQFF.

The table lists this clonotype with a count of one. The rearrangement joins TRBV7-9 to TRBJ2-1, with D perhaps matching TRBD1 (5 bases). The CDR3 sequence is 16 residues long. The V end was cut by 1 base, the J end by 2 bases, with 12 bases between. Germline CDR1 reads SEHNR; CDR2 reads FQNEAQ (reference sequence). CDR3 DNA: TGTGCCAGCAGCTTAGTAGCAGGGATCACCTACAATGAGCAGTTCTTC. Its translation: CASSLVAGITYNEQFF.

The gene calls are TRBV27 and TRBJ1-1, with D possibly matching TRBD1 (6 bases). CDR1 is MNHEY and CDR2 is SMNVEV in the germline V gene (reference sequence). Trimming cost V 0 bases and J 8 bases, with 19 bases left between them. There are 16 residues in the CDR3. This CDR3 reads CASSLSLGGGLREAFF. CDR3 nucleotide sequence: TGTGCCAGCAGTTTATCGCTGGGTGGGGGGCTCCGGGAAGCTTTCTTT.

The chain uses TRBV3-1 and TRBJ1-1; 12 nucleotides agree with TRBD1. CDR1 is LGHDT, CDR2 YNNKEL, per germline (reference sequence). The V segment lost 1 base and the J segment 4 bases; nucleotides outside the gene matches: 10. The CDR3 extends over 18 amino acids. The chain's CDR3 is CASSQAVPGQGAVTEAFF. The CDR3 nucleotides read TGTGCCAGCAGCCAAGCTGTGCCGGGACAGGGGGCTGTCACTGAAGCTTTCTTT.

V usage is TRBV15 and J usage is TRBJ2-7, with TRBD1 as a possible D gene (6 bases). V lost 8 bases and J lost 5, with 22 bases in between. The length of the CDR3 is 15 residues. Germline-derived CDR1 and CDR2 are LNHNV and YYDKDF (reference sequence). Written as DNA, the CDR3 is TGTGCCACCGCGGGCGAGGCAGGGGTGGACCACGAGCAGTACTTC. Protein sequence: CATAGEAGVDHEQYF.

The rearrangement uses TRBV6-2 or TRBV6-3 and TRBJ2-4, with 10 bases aligning to TRBD1. Germline CDR1 is MNHEY and CDR2 is SVGEGT. This CDR3 is built from 15 residues. V trimming: 5 bases; J trimming: 7 bases; junction bases outside the gene matches: 8. CDR3 bases: TGTGCCAGCAGTGCCCCGGGACAGGGGTGGAACATTCAGTACTTC. This codes for CASSAPGQGWNIQYF.

The genes are TRBV6-5 and TRBJ1-1; 7 nucleotides align to TRBD1. The V gene end was trimmed by 9 bases and the J gene end by 1 base; junction bases not matched to a gene: 5. The CDR3 covers 13 residues. Per germline, CDR1 MNHEY and CDR2 SVGAGI. The CDR3: CARDRDRNTEAFF. The DNA of the CDR3 is TGTGCCAGAGACAGGGATCGGAACACTGAAGCTTTCTTT.